These 11 T cell receptor beta chains came from one sample sequenced in a study of blood T cell repertoires in COVID-19 (TCRdb year 2020). To prepare the library, the immunoSEQ multiplex PCR assay was applied. TCRdb took over this immuneACCESS table, retaining in-frame rearrangements with V and J assigned. Such tables are incomplete; in checked studies, under half of the missing clones stem from an unresolved V gene, and the remainder is unexplained. Counted in this sample were about 220,000 clones; 70% to 85% of them appeared once. The biggest ten clones account for approximately 1.4% of the sample. Sequencing used PBMCs or T cells enriched from blood (not recorded which). The receptors shown here come from a woman in her thirties or forties with acute COVID-19.

This chain joins TRBV5-5 and TRBJ2-7; TRBD1 aligns across 9 bases. The germline CDR1 and CDR2 sequences are SGHKS and YYEKEE (reference sequence). CDR3 length equals 15 residues. V lost 4 bases, J lost 0 bases, and 5 bases stayed unmatched. CDR3 DNA sequence: TGTGCCAGCAGCACAACAGGGGGCAGCTCCTACGAGCAGTACTTC. This gives the protein CASSTTGGSSYEQYF.

This chain joins TRBV27 and TRBJ2-7; perhaps TRBD1 as D (7 bases). Trimming took 0 bases from V and 7 from J, leaving 19 bases between them. The CDR3 contains 16 residues. Germline V gene sequence: CDR1 MNHEY, CDR2 SMNVEV (reference sequence). CDR3 bases: TGTGCCAGCAGTTTATCAGCAGGGGGTGGGGCGGGGGAGCAGTACTTC. As protein: CASSLSAGGGAGEQYF.

The V gene is TRBV5-1, the J gene TRBJ2-2, with D tentatively TRBD1 (6 bases). CDR3 length: 15 amino acids. Per germline, CDR1 SGHRS and CDR2 YFSETQ. V lost 0 bases, J lost 3 bases, and 9 bases lay in between. CDR3 protein: CASSLDRDHTGELFF. The CDR3 bases are TGCGCCAGCAGCTTGGACAGGGATCACACCGGGGAGCTGTTTTTT.

The gene calls are TRBV5-1 and TRBJ2-1, with no clear D. CDR3 length: 18 residues. The germline V gene has CDR1 SGHRS and CDR2 YFSETQ. The V end was cut by 0 bases, the J end by 2 bases, with 18 bases between. The CDR3 bases are TGCGCCAGCAGCTTGGCGCCCGCCTCTAGAGACCCCTACAATGAGCAGTTCTTC. This gives the protein CASSLAPASRDPYNEQFF.

V is TRBV9 and J is TRBJ1-1, with a possible D match to TRBD1 (6 bases). The CDR3 runs 13 residues. Trimming took 3 bases from V and 6 from J, leaving 12 bases between them. The V gene's germline CDR1 is SGDLS and CDR2 YYNGEE. The CDR3 is CASSGQGMSEAFF. CDR3 in DNA: TGTGCCAGCAGCGGCCAGGGGATGTCTGAAGCTTTCTTT.

In the case of this clone: The same CDR3 arises from other DNA sequences in this sample as well. The rearrangement uses TRBV7-9 and TRBJ1-5; D uncertain. Between the trimmed V and J ends, which lost 2 bases and 0 bases, there was a span of 5 bases. CDR3 length: 14 amino acids. Germline CDR1 is SEHNR and CDR2 is FQNEAQ (reference sequence). The CDR3 DNA follows: TGTGCCAGCAGCTTAAGAGGTAGCAATCAGCCCCAGCATTTT. Translation: CASSLRGSNQPQHF.

DNA of the CDR3: TGTGCCAGCAGCCCCGCGGGAGGCAACTATGGCTACACCTTC. It is translated as CASSPAGGNYGYTF. The chain joins TRBV25-1 to TRBJ1-2, with D unresolved. There are 14 residues in the CDR3. V was shortened by 6 bases and J by 2 bases, with 13 bases between the two germline ends. Germline lookup yields CDR1 MGHDK and CDR2 SYGVNS.

The rearrangement joins TRBV9 to TRBJ1-1; D gene ambiguous. Deletions cut 2 bases from V and 10 bases from J, with 15 bases between. CDR1 is SGDLS and CDR2 is YYNGEE in the germline V gene. The CDR3 consists of 13 residues. CDR3 amino acids: CASSVEVSSGAFF. The CDR3 region has the DNA TGTGCCAGCAGCGTCGAGGTCTCTTCGGGAGCTTTCTTT.

With respect to this clone: Additional DNA sequences in this sample encode the identical CDR3. The chain combines TRBV5-6 with TRBJ2-7; a possible D gene is TRBD2 (6 bases). The CDR3 totals 12 residues. Germline CDR1 SGHDT, CDR2 YYEEEE. The V end was cut by 6 bases, the J end by 1 base, with 8 bases between. The CDR3 DNA reads as TGTGCCAGCACCCGGGGGTCCTACGAGCAGTACTTC. Amino acids: CASTRGSYEQYF.

This clone came up once. The rearrangement uses TRBV19 and TRBJ1-5; weak D call: TRBD1 (5 bases). Germline CDR1 is LNHDA and CDR2 is SQIVND (reference sequence). V lost 2 bases and J lost 4, with 15 bases in between. This CDR3 spans 16 amino acids. CDR3 residues: CASSILGGGENQPQHF. Written as DNA, the CDR3 is TGTGCCAGTAGTATACTCGGGGGGGGAGAGAATCAGCCCCAGCATTTT.

This clone has a single count. The chain uses TRBV6-5 and TRBJ1-2; unclear D gene. Looked up from germline, CDR1 is MNHEY and CDR2 is SVGAGI. The CDR3 runs to 14 residues. V was cut by 8 bases and J by 1 base, with 14 bases left in between. CDR3 sequence: CASYDSYLNYGYTF. The CDR3 region has the DNA TGTGCCAGCTACGATTCCTACCTTAACTATGGCTACACCTTC.